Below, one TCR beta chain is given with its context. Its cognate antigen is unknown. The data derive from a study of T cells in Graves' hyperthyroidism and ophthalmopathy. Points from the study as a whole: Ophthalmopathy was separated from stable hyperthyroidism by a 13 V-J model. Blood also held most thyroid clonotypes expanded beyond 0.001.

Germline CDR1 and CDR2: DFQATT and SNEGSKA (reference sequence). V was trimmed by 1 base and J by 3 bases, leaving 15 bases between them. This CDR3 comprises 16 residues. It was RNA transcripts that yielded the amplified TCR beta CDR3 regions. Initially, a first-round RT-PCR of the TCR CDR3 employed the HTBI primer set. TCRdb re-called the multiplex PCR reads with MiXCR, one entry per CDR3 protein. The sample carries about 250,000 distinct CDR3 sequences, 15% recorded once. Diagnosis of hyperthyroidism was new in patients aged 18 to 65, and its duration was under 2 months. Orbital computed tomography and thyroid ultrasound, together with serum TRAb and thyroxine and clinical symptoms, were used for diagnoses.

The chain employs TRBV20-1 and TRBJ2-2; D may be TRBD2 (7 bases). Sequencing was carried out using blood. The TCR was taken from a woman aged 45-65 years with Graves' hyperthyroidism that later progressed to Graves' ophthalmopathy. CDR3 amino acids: CSARAPGGADTGELFF. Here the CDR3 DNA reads TGCAGTGCTAGAGCCCCTGGGGGGGCTGACACCGGGGAGCTGTTTTTT.